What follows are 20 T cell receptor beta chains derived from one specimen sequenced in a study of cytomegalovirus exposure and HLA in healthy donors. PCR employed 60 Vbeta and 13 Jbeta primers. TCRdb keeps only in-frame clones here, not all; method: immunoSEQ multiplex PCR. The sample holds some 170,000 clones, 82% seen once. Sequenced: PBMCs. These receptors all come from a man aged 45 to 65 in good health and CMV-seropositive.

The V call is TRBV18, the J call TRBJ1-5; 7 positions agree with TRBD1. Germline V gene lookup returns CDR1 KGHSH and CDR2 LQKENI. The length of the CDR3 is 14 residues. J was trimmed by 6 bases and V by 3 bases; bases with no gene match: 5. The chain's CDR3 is CASSPDRVGQPQHF. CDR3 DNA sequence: TGTGCCAGCTCACCCGACAGGGTGGGTCAGCCCCAGCATTTT.

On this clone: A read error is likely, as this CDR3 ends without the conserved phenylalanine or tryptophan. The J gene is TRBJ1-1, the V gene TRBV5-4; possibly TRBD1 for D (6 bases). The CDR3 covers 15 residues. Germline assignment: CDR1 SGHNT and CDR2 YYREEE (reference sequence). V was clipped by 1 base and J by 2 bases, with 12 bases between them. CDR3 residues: CASSLLAGANTEAFS. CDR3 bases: TGTGCCAGCAGCTTGTTAGCAGGGGCCAACACTGAAGCTTTCTCT.

Here the CDR3 reads CASSHSGTGNTGELFF. CDR3 bases: TGTGCCAGCAGTCACTCCGGGACAGGGAACACCGGGGAGCTGTTTTTT. This chain uses TRBV28 with TRBJ2-2; 8 bases align to TRBD1. The CDR3 has 16 residues. Germline loops: CDR1 MDHEN, CDR2 SYDVKM. V dropped 5 bases and J dropped 1; count of bases not matched to a gene: 6.

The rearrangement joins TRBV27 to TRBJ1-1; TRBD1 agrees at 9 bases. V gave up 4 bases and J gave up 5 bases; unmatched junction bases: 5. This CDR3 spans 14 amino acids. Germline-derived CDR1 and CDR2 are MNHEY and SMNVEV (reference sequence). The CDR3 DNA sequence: TGTGCCAGCAGTTCTGGACAGGGGTGGACTGAAGCTTTCTTT. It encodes CASSSGQGWTEAFF.

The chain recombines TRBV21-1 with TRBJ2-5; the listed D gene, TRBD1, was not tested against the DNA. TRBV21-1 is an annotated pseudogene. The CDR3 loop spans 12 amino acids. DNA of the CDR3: TGTGCCAGCAATGACAGGCGGAAGACCCAGTACTTC. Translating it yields CASNDRRKTQYF.

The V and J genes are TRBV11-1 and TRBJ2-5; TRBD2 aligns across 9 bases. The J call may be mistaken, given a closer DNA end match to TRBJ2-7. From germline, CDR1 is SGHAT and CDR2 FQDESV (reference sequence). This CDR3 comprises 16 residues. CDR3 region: CASSLDAGGSTYEQYF. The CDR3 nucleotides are TGTGCCAGCAGCCTAGACGCGGGGGGGAGCACCTACGAGCAGTACTTC.

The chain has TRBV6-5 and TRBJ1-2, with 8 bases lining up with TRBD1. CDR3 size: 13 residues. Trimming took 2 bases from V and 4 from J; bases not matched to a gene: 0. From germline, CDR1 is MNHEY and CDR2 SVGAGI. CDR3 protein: CASSYTGGYGYTF. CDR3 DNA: TGTGCCAGCAGTTACACAGGGGGCTATGGCTACACCTTC.

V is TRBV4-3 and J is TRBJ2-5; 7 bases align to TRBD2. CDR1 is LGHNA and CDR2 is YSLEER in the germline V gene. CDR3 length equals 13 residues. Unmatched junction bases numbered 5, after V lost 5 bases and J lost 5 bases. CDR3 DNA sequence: TGCGCCAGCAGCGGGAGGGTCGGGGAGACCCAGTACTTC. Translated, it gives CASSGRVGETQYF.

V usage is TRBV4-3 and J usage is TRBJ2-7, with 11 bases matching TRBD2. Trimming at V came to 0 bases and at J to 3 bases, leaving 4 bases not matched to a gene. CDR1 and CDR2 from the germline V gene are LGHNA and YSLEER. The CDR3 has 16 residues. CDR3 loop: CASSQDFTSGGYEQYF. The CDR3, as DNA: TGCGCCAGCAGCCAAGATTTTACTAGCGGGGGCTACGAGCAGTACTTC.

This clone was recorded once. This chain's CDR3 is CASSRSRVADTQYF. CDR3 nucleotides: TGTGCCAGCTCACGGAGCAGGGTCGCAGATACGCAGTATTTT. V usage is TRBV28 and J usage is TRBJ2-3; a weak D match, TRBD1 (5 bases). V dropped 8 bases and J dropped 4 bases, with 16 bases sitting between them. CDR1 is MDHEN and CDR2 is SYDVKM in the germline V gene. The CDR3 is made up of 14 amino acids.

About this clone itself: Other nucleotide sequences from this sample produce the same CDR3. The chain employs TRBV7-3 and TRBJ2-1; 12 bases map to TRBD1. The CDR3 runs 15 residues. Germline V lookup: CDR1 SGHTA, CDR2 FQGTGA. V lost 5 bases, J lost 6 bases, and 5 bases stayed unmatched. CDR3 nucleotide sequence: TGTGCCAGCAGCCGGCCGGGACAGGGGGCCAATGAGCAGTTCTTC. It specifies CASSRPGQGANEQFF.

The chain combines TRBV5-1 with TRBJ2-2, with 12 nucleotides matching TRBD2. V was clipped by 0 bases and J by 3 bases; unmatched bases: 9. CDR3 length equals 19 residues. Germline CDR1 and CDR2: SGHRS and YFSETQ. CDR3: CASSLVPLAGGPYTGELFF. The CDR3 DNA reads TGCGCCAGCAGCTTGGTTCCCCTAGCGGGAGGGCCTTACACCGGGGAGCTGTTTTTT. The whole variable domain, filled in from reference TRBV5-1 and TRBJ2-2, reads KAGVTQTPRYLIKTRGQQVTLSCSPISGHRSVSWYQQTPGQGLQFLFEYFSETQRNKGNFPGRFSGRQFSNSRSEMNVSTLELGDSALYLCASSLVPLAGGPYTGELFFGEGSRLTVL.

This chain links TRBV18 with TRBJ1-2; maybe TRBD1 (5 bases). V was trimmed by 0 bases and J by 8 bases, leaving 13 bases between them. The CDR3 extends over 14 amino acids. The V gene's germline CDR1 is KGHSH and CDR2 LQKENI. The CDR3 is CASSPPGGAGGYTF. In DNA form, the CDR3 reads TGTGCCAGCTCACCACCCGGCGGGGCTGGGGGCTACACCTTC.

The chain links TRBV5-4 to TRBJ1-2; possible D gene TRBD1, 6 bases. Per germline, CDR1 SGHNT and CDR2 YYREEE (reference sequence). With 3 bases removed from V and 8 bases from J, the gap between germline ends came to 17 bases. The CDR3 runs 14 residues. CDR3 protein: CASSSKGEGGGYTF. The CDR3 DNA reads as TGTGCCAGCAGCTCTAAAGGGGAAGGGGGAGGCTACACCTTC.

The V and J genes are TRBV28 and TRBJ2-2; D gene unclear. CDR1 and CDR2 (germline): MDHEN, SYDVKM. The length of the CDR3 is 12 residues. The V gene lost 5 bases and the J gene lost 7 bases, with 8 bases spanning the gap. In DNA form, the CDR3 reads TGTGCCAGCAGTCCTATGCGCGGGGAGCTGTTTTTT. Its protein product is CASSPMRGELFF.

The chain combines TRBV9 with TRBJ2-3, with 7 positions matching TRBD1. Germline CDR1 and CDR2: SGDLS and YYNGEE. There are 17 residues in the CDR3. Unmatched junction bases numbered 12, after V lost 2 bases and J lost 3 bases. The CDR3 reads CASSVGLRGRFTDTQYF. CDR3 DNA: TGTGCCAGCAGCGTGGGTCTAAGGGGGCGATTTACAGATACGCAGTATTTT. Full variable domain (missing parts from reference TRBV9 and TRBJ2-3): DSGVTQTPKHLITATGQRVTLRCSPRSGDLSVYWYQQSLDQGLQFLIQYYNGEERAKGNILERFSAQQFPDLHSELNLSSLELGDSALYFCASSVGLRGRFTDTQYFGPGTRLTVL.

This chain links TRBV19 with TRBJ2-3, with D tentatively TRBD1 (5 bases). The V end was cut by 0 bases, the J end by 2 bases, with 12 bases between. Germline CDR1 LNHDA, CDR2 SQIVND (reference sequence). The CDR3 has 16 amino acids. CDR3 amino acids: CASSIDLQGFTDTQYF. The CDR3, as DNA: TGTGCCAGTAGTATAGATCTTCAGGGTTTCACAGATACGCAGTATTTT.

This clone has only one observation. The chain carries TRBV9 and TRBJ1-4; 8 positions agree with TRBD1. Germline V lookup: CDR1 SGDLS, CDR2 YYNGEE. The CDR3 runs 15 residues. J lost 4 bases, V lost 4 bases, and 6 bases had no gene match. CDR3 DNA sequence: TGTGCCAGCAGCACCCAGGGGGCCGGTAATGAAAAACTGTTTTTT. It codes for CASSTQGAGNEKLFF.

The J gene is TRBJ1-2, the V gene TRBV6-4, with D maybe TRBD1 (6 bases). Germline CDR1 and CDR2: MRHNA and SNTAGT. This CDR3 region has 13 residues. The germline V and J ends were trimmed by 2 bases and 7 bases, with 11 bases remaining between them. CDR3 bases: TGTGCCAGCAGTGACCAGGGGAGGGGTGGCTACACCTTC. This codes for CASSDQGRGGYTF.

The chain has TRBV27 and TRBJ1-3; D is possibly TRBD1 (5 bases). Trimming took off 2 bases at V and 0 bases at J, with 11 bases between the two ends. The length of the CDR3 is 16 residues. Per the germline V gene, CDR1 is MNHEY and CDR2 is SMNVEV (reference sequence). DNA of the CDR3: TGTGCCAGCAGTTTAGTGGGGCCCAGCTCTGGAAACACCATATATTTT. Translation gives CASSLVGPSSGNTIYF.